This T cell receptor beta chain was profiled in a study of monozygotic twins with inflammatory bowel disease (dated by TCRdb to between 2017 and 2020). At the level of the whole study: The full study comprised 28 monozygotic twin pairs: nine German pairs (four IBD-concordant, five IBD-discordant) and 19 IBD-discordant Danish pairs. The search for disease-associated traits relied mainly on comparing, within discordant pairs, IBD patients with their genetically identical healthy co-twins. Each individual had, on average, about 151 000 unique TCRalpha sequences and 181 000 unique TCRbeta sequences available for analysis.

The library was produced with 5' RACE. Each TCR library was prepared from about 3,300 ng of total RNA. For each sample, cDNA synthesis was carried out in eight separate reactions using SMARTScribe reverse transcriptase. During cDNA synthesis, template switching introduced unique molecular identifiers that contained a 6-nucleotide sample barcode. Two nested PCRs of approximately 16 and 10 cycles amplified the TCRalpha and TCRbeta cDNA, and bead purification followed each PCR. Before amplification, cDNA was treated with uracil DNA-glycosylase and purified using the QIAquick PCR purification kit. The second PCR added Illumina TruSeq-compatible adapters along with sample-specific barcodes. Library quality and concentration were checked on TapeStation and Qubit, and libraries were pooled at about 5 ng each. The pooled libraries were sequenced with 2 x 100 bp reads and custom sequencing primers on an Illumina HiSeq2500 single-index Rapid Run. Turning to the authors' computational methods: UMI-based consensus assembly with MiGEC version 1.2.6 was used to correct PCR and sequencing errors. MiXCR version 2.1.1 was used for V(D)J alignment, clonotype assembly and CDR3 extraction. Normalisation of gene usage, clonotype sharing and MAIT/NKT TCR abundance was achieved by analysing the top 1000, 10 000 and 20 000 clonotypes per sample. After downsampling to 27 000 UMIs, diversity was calculated as the inverse Simpson index using the vegan R package. Paired Mann-Whitney U tests were applied to discordant twin pairs, and Benjamini-Hochberg correction was used for multiple testing. The reads were reprocessed in TCRdb, with one entry per CDR3 protein sequence and no accompanying DNA. What appears here as the V and J calls and clone size reflects TCRdb's work, not the paper's. The sample table on file contains approximately 330,000 distinct CDR3 sequences. The ten largest clones represent under 2.5% of the sample.

CDR1 and CDR2 are read off the germline V gene as MNHEY and SVGAGI. Measured from the cysteine to the phenylalanine, the CDR3 is 13 residues long. DNA is not recorded here. Summary of the overall study and its limitations: Distinction between different T cell subtypes could not be achieved in the analysis. Concordant and discordant twins showed no difference in repertoire similarity, possibly because of limited statistical power. No single strong signal or clonotype linked to IBD turned up in the results, so the idea that one exists was not supported. Compared with healthy twins, IBD patients shared fewer clonotypes with other individuals, and the difference was most pronounced in patients with signs of disease activity. IBD patients had lower TCRbeta repertoire diversity, measured by the inverse Simpson index, than their healthy co-twins. Differing immunosuppressive treatments among patients may have added background noise and inter-individual variability to the repertoires.

From each donor, a roughly 2.6 ml peripheral blood sample was collected into PAXgene tubes and stored at -80 degrees C. Total RNA was isolated from whole blood with the PAXgene blood miRNA kit on an automated QIAcube, without T cell sorting. Peripheral blood from monozygotic twin pairs, either concordant or discordant for inflammatory bowel disease, underwent deep TCRalpha and TCRbeta repertoire profiling that used unique molecular barcoding. Smoking habits were recorded for all twin pairs, and individuals were classified as current, former or never smokers. With regard to this clonotype: Its specific antigen is unknown.

This sequence originates from a human donor with ulcerative colitis or Crohn's disease, or a healthy co-twin of an affected twin (not recorded which). The sample taken for sequencing was blood. This chain joins TRBV6-5 to TRBJ2-7. The CDR3 has the sequence CASRNSQSYEQYF.